This entry concerns a single TCR beta chain. Its antigen is not identified. The data were taken from a study of cytomegalovirus exposure and HLA in healthy donors. Study-wide points: Researchers reported from a later analysis that most CMV-associated TCR beta chains appeared HLA-restricted.

There are 15 residues in the CDR3. V lost 0 bases to trimming and J lost 4 bases, with 10 bases between them. Germline CDR1 reads SGDLS; CDR2 reads YYNGEE. A multiplex PCR was run with 60 Vbeta primers and 13 Jbeta primers. The repertoire was sequenced with immunoSEQ multiplex PCR; TCRdb's copy has only in-frame clones and lacks some. The repertoire holds some 150,000 clones, with approximately 81% as singletons. The TCR originated in a male donor in good health and CMV-seronegative. The chain is built from TRBV9 and TRBJ2-2, with a weak D call TRBD2 (6 bases). The sequencing sample was made of PBMCs. The CDR3 region is CASSVGGRLTGELFF. CDR3 nucleotide sequence: TGTGCCAGCAGCGTAGGGGGGAGGCTCACCGGGGAGCTGTTTTTT.